The present TCR beta chain was sequenced within a study of post-analysis software for immune sequencing data. Study-wide results and limits: The study found TRBV5-6, TRBV5-1 and TRBV20-1 among roughly 5 TRBV segments more frequent in patients than controls.

The CDR3 covers 19 residues. Germline V CDR1 and CDR2: SGHDT, YYEEEE. Trimming stripped 3 bases from V and 4 bases from J, with 27 bases between. This clonotype was detected ten times or more. Its antigen is currently unknown. Sequencing libraries made from TCR beta cDNA carried unique molecular identifiers. TCRdb fed the PCR reads into MiXCR, producing one record per CDR3 protein. In the table there are about 380,000 distinct CDR3 sequences, around 33% of which are singletons. This clonotype originated in a girl aged 5-17 years with multiple sclerosis. The chain links TRBV5-6 to TRBJ2-3; TRBD2 is a possible D gene (5 bases). The sample consisted of blood. For the CDR3, the DNA is TGTGCCAGCAGCTGGAGGCCCGGGCGGGCCCGGGTCCTCCCAGATACGCAGTATTTT. It translates to CASSWRPGRARVLPDTQYF.